Sequencing of this TCR beta chain was carried out in a study of shared clonotypes between healthy human individuals. This table comes from immunoSEQ multiplex PCR, and its TCRdb copy is limited to in-frame clones, with some not included. The profile shows 2,500,000 or so clones, 93% of them singletons. This CDR3 region has 13 residues. Germline V gives CDR1 MDHEN, CDR2 SYDVKM. Trimming took 10 bases from V and 1 from J, leaving 13 bases between them. To note about this clone: Other DNA sequences in this specimen translate into the identical CDR3.

V usage is TRBV28 and J usage is TRBJ1-1; D possibly corresponds to TRBD1 (6 bases). The sample taken for sequencing was naive CD4+ T cells from PBMCs. The subset here: CD45RA+ positively selected. The source is a man aged 18 to 29 in good health. Some clones in this sample may be carry-over from other donors' samples. CDR3 in amino acids: CATLDRPNTEAFF. The CDR3 DNA sequence: TGTGCCACCCTAGACAGGCCGAACACTGAAGCTTTCTTT.